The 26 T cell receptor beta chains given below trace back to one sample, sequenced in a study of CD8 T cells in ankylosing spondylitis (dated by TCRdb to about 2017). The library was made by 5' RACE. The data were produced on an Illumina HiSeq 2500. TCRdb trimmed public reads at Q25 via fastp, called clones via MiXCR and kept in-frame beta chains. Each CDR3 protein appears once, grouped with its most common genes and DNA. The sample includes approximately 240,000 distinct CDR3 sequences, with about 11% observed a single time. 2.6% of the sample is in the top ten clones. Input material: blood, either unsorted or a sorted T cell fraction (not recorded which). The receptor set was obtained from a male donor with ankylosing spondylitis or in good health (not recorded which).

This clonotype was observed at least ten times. The CDR3 DNA is TGCGCCAGCAGCTCCCGGGGCTATGGCTACACCTTC. Its translation is CASSSRGYGYTF. The gene calls are TRBV5-1 and TRBJ1-2; D is uncertain. V lost 3 bases and J 4 bases, leaving 7 bases between the germline ends. This CDR3 is 12 amino acids long. Germline V CDR1 and CDR2: SGHRS, YFSETQ.

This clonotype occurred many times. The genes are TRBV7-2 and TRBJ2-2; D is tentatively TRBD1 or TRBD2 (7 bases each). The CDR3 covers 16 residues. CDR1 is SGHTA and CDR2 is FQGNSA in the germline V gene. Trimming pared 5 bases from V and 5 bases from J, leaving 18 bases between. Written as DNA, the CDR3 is TGTGCCAGCAGCCCGACAGGGAGGGCGATTACCGGGGAGCTGTTTTTT. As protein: CASSPTGRAITGELFF.

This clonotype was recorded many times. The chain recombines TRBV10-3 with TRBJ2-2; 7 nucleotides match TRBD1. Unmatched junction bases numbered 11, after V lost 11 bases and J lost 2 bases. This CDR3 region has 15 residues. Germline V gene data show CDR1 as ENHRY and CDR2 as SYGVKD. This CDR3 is CASSHRDSNTGELFF. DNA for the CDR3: TGTGCCTCAAGTCACCGGGACAGCAACACCGGGGAGCTGTTTTTT.

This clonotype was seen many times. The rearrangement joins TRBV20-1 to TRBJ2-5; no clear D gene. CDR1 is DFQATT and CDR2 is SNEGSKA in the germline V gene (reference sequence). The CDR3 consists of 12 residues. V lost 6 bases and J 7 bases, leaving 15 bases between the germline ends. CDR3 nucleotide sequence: TGCAGTGCGGTCGGGCCCCCCGGGACCCAGTACTTC. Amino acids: CSAVGPPGTQYF.

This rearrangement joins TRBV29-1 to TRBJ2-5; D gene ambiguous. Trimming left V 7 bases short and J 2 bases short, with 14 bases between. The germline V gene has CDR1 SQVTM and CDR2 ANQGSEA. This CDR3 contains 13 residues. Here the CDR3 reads CSALGPLQETQYF. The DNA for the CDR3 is TGCAGCGCCCTTGGTCCGCTGCAAGAGACCCAGTACTTC.

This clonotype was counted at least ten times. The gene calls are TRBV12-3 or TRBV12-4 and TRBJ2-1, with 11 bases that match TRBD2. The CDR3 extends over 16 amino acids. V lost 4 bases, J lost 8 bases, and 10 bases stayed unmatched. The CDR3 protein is CASSYGLAGLSDEQFF. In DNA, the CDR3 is TGTGCCAGCAGTTACGGACTAGCGGGTCTGAGCGATGAGCAGTTCTTC.

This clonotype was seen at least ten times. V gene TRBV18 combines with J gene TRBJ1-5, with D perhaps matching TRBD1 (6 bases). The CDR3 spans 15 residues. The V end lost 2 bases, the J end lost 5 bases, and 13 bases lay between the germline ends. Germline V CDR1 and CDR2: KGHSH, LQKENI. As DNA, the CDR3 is TGTGCCAGCTCACCATCACACAGGGTTGATCAGCCCCAGCATTTT. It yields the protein CASSPSHRVDQPQHF.

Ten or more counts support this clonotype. The CDR3 here is CASSYLGGQFF. The DNA of the CDR3 is TGTGCCAGCAGTTATCTGGGGGGGCAGTTCTTC. This chain uses TRBV6-5 with TRBJ2-1; the D gene is possibly TRBD2 (6 bases). The CDR3 runs to 11 residues. Per germline, CDR1 MNHEY and CDR2 SVGAGI. Deletions cut 3 bases from V and 12 bases from J, with 9 bases between.

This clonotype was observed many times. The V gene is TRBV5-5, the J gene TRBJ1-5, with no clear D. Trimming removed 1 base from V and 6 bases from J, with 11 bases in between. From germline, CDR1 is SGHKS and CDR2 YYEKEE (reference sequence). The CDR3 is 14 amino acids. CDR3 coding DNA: TGTGCCAGCAGCTTGTTCGCTGGGAGTCAGCCCCAGCATTTT. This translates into CASSLFAGSQPQHF.

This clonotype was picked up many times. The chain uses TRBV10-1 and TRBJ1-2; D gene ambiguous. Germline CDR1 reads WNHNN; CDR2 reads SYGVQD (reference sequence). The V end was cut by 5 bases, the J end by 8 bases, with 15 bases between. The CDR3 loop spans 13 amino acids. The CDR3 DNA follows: TGCGCCAGCAGTCCCTCGATAGGATGGGGCTACACCTTC. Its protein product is CASSPSIGWGYTF.

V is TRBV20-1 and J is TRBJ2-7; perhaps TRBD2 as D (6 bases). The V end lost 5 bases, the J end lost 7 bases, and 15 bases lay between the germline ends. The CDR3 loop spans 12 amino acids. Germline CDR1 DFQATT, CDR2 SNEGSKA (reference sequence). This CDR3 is CSAPGRLGEQYF. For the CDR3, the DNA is TGCAGTGCTCCAGGGAGGCTTGGGGAGCAGTACTTC.

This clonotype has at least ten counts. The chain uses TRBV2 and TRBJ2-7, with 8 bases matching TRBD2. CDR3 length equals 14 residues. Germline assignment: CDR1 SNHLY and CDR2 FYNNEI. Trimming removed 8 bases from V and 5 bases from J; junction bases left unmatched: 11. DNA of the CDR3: TGTGCCAGCGTAGTTTCGGGGGGGTGGAACGAGCAGTACTTC. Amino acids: CASVVSGGWNEQYF. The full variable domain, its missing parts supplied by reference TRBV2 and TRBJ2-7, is EPEVTQTPSHQVTQMGQEVILRCVPISNHLYFYWYRQILGQKVEFLVSFYNNEISEKSEIFDDQFSVERPDGSNFTLKIRSTKLEDSAMYFCASVVSGGWNEQYFGPGTRLTVT.

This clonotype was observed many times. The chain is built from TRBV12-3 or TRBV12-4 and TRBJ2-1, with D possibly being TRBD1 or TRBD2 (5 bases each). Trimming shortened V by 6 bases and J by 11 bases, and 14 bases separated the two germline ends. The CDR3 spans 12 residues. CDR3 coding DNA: TGTGCCAGCAGCCTGACGGGGCTACAGCAGTTCTTC. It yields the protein CASSLTGLQQFF.

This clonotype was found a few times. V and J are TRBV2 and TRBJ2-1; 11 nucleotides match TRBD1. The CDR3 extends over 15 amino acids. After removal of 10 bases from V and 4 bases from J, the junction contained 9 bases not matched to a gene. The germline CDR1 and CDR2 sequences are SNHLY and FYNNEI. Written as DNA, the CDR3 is TGTGCCACCGGGATTGGACAGGGGGCTTACAATGAGCAGTTCTTC. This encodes CATGIGQGAYNEQFF.

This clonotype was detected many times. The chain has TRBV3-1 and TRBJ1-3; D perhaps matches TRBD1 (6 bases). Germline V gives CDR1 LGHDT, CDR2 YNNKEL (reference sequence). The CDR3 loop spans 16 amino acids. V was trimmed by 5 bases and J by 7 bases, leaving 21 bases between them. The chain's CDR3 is CASSSSDRPEGNTIYF. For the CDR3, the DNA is TGTGCCAGCAGCTCCTCCGACAGGCCGGAGGGGAACACCATATATTTT.

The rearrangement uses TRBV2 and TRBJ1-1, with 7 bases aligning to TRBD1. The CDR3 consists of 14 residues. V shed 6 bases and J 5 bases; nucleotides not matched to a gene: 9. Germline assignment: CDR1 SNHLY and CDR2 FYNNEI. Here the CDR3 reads CASRYNEQGTEAFF. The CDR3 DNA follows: TGTGCCAGCAGGTACAACGAACAGGGGACTGAAGCTTTCTTT.

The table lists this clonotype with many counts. The CDR3: CASRQTGGAYQPQHF. The CDR3 DNA reads as TGTGCCAGCAGACAAACAGGGGGCGCGTATCAGCCCCAGCATTTT. V usage is TRBV27 and J usage is TRBJ1-5; TRBD1 agrees at 9 bases. Germline CDR1 is MNHEY and CDR2 is SMNVEV (reference sequence). The junction had 8 bases not matched to a gene; V was cut back by 6 bases and J by 5 bases. The CDR3 contains 15 residues.

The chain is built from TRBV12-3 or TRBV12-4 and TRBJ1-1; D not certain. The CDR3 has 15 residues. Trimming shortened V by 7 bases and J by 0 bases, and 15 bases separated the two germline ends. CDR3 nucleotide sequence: TGTGCCAGCACCACCCAGCCATGGATGAACACTGAAGCTTTCTTT. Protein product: CASTTQPWMNTEAFF.

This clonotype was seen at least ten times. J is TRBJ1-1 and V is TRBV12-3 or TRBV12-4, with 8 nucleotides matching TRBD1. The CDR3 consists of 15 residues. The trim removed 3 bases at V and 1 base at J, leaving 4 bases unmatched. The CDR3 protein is CASSLVDRGNTEAFF. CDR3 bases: TGTGCCAGCAGTTTGGTTGACAGGGGGAACACTGAAGCTTTCTTT.

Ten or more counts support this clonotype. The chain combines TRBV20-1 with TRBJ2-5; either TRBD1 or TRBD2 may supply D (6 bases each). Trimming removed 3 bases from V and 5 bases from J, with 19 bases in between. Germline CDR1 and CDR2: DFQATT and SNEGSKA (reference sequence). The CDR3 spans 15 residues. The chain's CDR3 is CSASQGTGAHETQYF. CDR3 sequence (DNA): TGCAGTGCTAGCCAGGGGACGGGGGCACACGAGACCCAGTACTTC.

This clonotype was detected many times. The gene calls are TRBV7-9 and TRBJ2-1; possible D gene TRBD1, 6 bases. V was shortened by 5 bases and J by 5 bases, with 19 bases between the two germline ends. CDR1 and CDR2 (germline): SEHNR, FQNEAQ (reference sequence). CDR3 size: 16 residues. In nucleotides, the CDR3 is TGTGCCAGCAGCCCCCCTGGCGGGTGGGGGCACAATGAGCAGTTCTTC. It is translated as CASSPPGGWGHNEQFF.

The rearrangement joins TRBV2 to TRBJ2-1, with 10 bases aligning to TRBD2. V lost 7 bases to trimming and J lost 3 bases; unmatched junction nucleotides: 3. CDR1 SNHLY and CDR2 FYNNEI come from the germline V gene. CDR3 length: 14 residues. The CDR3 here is CASTGLADYNEQFF. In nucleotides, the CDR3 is TGTGCCAGCACAGGACTAGCGGACTACAATGAGCAGTTCTTC.

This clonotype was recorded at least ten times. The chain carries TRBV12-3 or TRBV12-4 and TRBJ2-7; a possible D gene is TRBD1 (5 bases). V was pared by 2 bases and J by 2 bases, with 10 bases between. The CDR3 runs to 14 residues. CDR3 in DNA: TGTGCCAGCAGTTTAATCCTAGGGGCCTACGAGCAGTACTTC. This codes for CASSLILGAYEQYF.

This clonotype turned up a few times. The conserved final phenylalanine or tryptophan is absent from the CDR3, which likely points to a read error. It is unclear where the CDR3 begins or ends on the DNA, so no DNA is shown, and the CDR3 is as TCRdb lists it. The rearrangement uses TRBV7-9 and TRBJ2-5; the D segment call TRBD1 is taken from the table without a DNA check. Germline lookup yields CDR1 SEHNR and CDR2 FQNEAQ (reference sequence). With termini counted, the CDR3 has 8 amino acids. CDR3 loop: CASSVGQG.

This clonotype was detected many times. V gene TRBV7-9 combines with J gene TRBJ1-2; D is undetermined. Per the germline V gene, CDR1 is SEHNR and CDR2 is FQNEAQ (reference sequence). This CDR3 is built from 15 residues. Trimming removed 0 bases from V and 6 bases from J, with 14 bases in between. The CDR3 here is CASSLAVGGHHGYTF. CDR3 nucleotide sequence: TGTGCCAGCAGCTTAGCCGTAGGAGGGCATCATGGCTACACCTTC. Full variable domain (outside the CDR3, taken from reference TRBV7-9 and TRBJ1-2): DTGVSQNPRHKITKRGQNVTFRCDPISEHNRLYWYRQTLGQGPEFLTYFQNEAQLEKSRLLSDRFSAERPKGSFSTLEIQRTEQGDSAMYLCASSLAVGGHHGYTFGSGTRLTVV.

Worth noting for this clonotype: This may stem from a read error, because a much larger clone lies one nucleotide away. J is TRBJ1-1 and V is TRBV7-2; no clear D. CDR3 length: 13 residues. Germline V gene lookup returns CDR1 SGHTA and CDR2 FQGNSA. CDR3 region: CVSSLARADEAFF. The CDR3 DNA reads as TGTGTCAGCAGCTTAGCGCGGGCAGATGAAGCTTTCTTT. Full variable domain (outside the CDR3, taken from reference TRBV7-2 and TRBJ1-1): GAGVSQSPSNKVTEKGKDVELRCDPISGHTALYWYRQSLGQGLEFLIYFQGNSAPDKSGLPSDRFSAERTGGSVSTLTIQRTQQEDSAVYLCVSSLARADEAFFGQGTRLTVV.